These 32 T cell receptor beta chains originate from one sample sequenced in a study of somatic mutations in cytotoxic T cells in rheumatoid arthritis. Profiled with immunoSEQ multiplex PCR; TCRdb holds only in-frame clones, not every one. The data hold around 19,000 clones, with roughly 86% observed a single time. Sequences were obtained from CD8+ T cells sorted from blood. The source of these receptors is a woman aged 50 to 65 in good health.

The chain has TRBV9 and TRBJ2-1; D is unclear. The germline gives CDR1 SGDLS, CDR2 YYNGEE. The CDR3 is 16 residues long. V was trimmed by 0 bases and J by 2 bases, leaving 12 bases between them. CDR3 sequence (DNA): TGTGCCAGCAGCGTAGGCCCCAGAGCAACCTACAATGAGCAGTTCTTC. It is translated as CASSVGPRATYNEQFF.

The V call is TRBV9, the J call TRBJ2-2; D call uncertain. CDR1 is SGDLS and CDR2 is YYNGEE in the germline V gene. The CDR3 is 16 residues long. Trimming pared 4 bases from V and 0 bases from J, leaving 13 bases between. This CDR3 reads CASSPRDTTNTGELFF. CDR3 bases: TGTGCCAGCAGCCCCCGAGACACTACGAACACCGGGGAGCTGTTTTTT.

The rearrangement joins TRBV5-6 to TRBJ2-5, with TRBD2 matching over 11 bases. Germline V gene data show CDR1 as SGHDT and CDR2 as YYEEEE. The CDR3 spans 17 residues. With V trimmed by 3 bases and J by 2 bases, 9 bases remained unmatched. CDR3 sequence (DNA): TGTGCCAGCAGCTCATTAGCGGGGGGGAGTTCACAAGAGACCCAGTACTTC. It specifies CASSSLAGGSSQETQYF.

The chain is built from TRBV14 and TRBJ2-3, with TRBD2 identical over 12 bases. The V gene's germline CDR1 is SGHDN and CDR2 FVKESK. The CDR3 consists of 15 residues. V shed 3 bases and J 6 bases; nucleotides not matched to a gene: 4. The CDR3 is CASSQLAGGLDTQYF. DNA for the CDR3: TGTGCCAGCAGCCAGCTAGCGGGGGGGCTGGATACGCAGTATTTT.

V and J are TRBV4-1 and TRBJ2-5; 8 bases are shared with TRBD2. The J call may be wrong; the DNA end is better matched by TRBJ2-7. The CDR3 covers 14 residues. Germline V lookup: CDR1 MGHRA, CDR2 YSYEKL. CDR3 bases: TGCGCCAGCAGCCTCCTATTAGCGGGGAACGAGCAGTACTTC. Protein: CASSLLLAGNEQYF.

V usage is TRBV14 and J usage is TRBJ1-1, with D unclear. Trimming took off 1 base at V and 2 bases at J, with 11 bases between the two ends. The CDR3 is 15 residues long. Germline V CDR1 and CDR2: SGHDN, FVKESK. The CDR3 sequence: CASSQVAGPNTEAFF. The CDR3 DNA is TGTGCCAGCAGCCAAGTCGCCGGACCAAACACTGAAGCTTTCTTT.

The gene calls are TRBV9 and TRBJ2-1; 11 bases align to TRBD2. The trim removed 0 bases at V and 8 bases at J, leaving 4 bases unmatched. Germline V lookup: CDR1 SGDLS, CDR2 YYNGEE. This CDR3 region has 15 residues. The CDR3 DNA follows: TGTGCCAGCAGCGTAGATAGCGGGGGGGCTTATGAGCAGTTCTTC. This sequence encodes CASSVDSGGAYEQFF.

CDR3 nucleotide sequence: TGTGCTAGTGGTTTGTCTCCAGGGTTTAGCACAGATACGCAGTATTTT. Its translation: CASGLSPGFSTDTQYF. V gene TRBV12-5 combines with J gene TRBJ2-3; tentative D call: TRBD1 (5 bases). The CDR3 contains 16 residues. V was pared by 2 bases and J by 0 bases, with 12 bases between. Germline V gives CDR1 LGHNT, CDR2 FRNRAP.

This clone occurred a few times. The chain couples TRBV7-2 to TRBJ2-7; 12 nucleotides line up with TRBD2. Looked up from germline, CDR1 is SGHTA and CDR2 is FQGNSA. The CDR3 is 15 residues long. V gave up 1 base and J gave up 5 bases; unmatched junction bases: 3. Here the CDR3 DNA reads TGTGCCAGCAGCTTAGGGCTAGCGGGGGGGCACGAGCAGTACGTC. Its protein is CASSLGLAGGHEQYV.

This clone was counted a few times. The J gene is TRBJ2-5, the V gene TRBV5-4, with D unclear. The CDR3 is 13 amino acids. Germline CDR1 reads SGHNT; CDR2 reads YYREEE (reference sequence). Trimming removed 3 bases from V and 2 bases from J, with 8 bases in between. CDR3 DNA: TGTGCCAGCAGCTATGCGGCACAAGAGACCCAGTACTTC. Its protein is CASSYAAQETQYF. Drawing the rest from reference TRBV5-4 and TRBJ2-5, the complete variable domain is ETGVTQSPTHLIKTRGQQVTLRCSSQSGHNTVSWYQQALGQGPQFIFQYYREEENGRGNFPPRFSGLQFPNYSSELNVNALELDDSALYLCASSYAAQETQYFGPGTRLLVL.

V gene TRBV2 combines with J gene TRBJ2-1; 10 bases are a match to TRBD2. Germline CDR1 and CDR2: SNHLY and FYNNEI. CDR3 size: 14 residues. The V segment lost 9 bases and the J segment 8 bases; nucleotides outside the gene matches: 10. CDR3 region: CARQLLAGGYEQFF. As DNA, the CDR3 is TGTGCCAGACAACTCTTAGCGGGGGGCTATGAGCAGTTCTTC.

The rearrangement links TRBV6-4 to TRBJ2-1, with TRBD2 identical over 9 bases. The junction had 10 bases not matched to a gene; V was cut back by 5 bases and J by 8 bases. Germline V gene data show CDR1 as MRHNA and CDR2 as SNTAGT. The CDR3 has 15 residues. Written as DNA, the CDR3 is TGTGCCAGCAGTCGGCTAGCGGGGTACATCGATGAGCAGTTCTTC. It is translated as CASSRLAGYIDEQFF.

This clone was recorded only once. This CDR3 reads CASIFPERAHTNEKLFF. CDR3 nucleotides: TGTGCCAGCATATTCCCAGAGCGGGCGCACACTAATGAAAAACTGTTTTTT. The chain recombines TRBV25-1 with TRBJ1-4; D call uncertain. The germline V and J ends were trimmed by 7 bases and 2 bases, with 20 bases remaining between them. This CDR3 has 17 amino acids. Germline assignment: CDR1 MGHDK and CDR2 SYGVNS. Combining the CDR3 with reference TRBV25-1 and TRBJ1-4 gives the whole variable domain EADIYQTPRYLVIGTGKKITLECSQTMGHDKMYWYQQDPGMELHLIHYSYGVNSTEKGDLSSESTVSRIRTEHFPLTLESARPSHTSQYLCASIFPERAHTNEKLFFGSGTQLSVL.

This chain joins TRBV15 and TRBJ2-1; 9 bases are a match to TRBD2. The CDR3 is 17 residues long. From germline, CDR1 is LNHNV and CDR2 YYDKDF (reference sequence). J was trimmed by 3 bases and V by 3 bases; bases with no gene match: 9. CDR3 coding DNA: TGTGCCACCAGCAGGCCAGCGGGGGGCCTATACTACAATGAGCAGTTCTTC. It encodes CATSRPAGGLYYNEQFF.

The J gene is TRBJ1-3, the V gene TRBV5-6; D gene uncertain. The germline gives CDR1 SGHDT, CDR2 YYEEEE. V lost 6 bases and J 0 bases, leaving 13 bases between the germline ends. The CDR3 runs to 15 residues. The CDR3 DNA follows: TGTGCCAGCACCTCAGGACGGAGCTCTGGAAACACCATATATTTT. Protein product: CASTSGRSSGNTIYF.

This clone was detected only once. The chain links TRBV5-1 to TRBJ2-4; TRBD1 matches at 7 bases. Germline CDR1 reads SGHRS; CDR2 reads YFSETQ. The CDR3 loop spans 13 amino acids. Losses at the gene ends were 9 bases for V and 1 base for J; bases not matched to a gene: 4. In DNA, the CDR3 is TGCGCCATGGCACAGGGGGCCAAAAACATTCAGTACTTC. As protein: CAMAQGAKNIQYF.

CDR3 loop: CASSRVSGAEETQYF. The CDR3, as DNA: TGCGCCAGCAGCCGAGTTAGCGGGGCGGAAGAGACCCAGTACTTC. The J gene is TRBJ2-5, the V gene TRBV4-3, with 8 bases matching TRBD2. Germline CDR1 reads LGHNA; CDR2 reads YSLEER. With 4 bases clipped from V and 3 bases from J, the junction kept 7 bases outside the gene matches. This CDR3 region has 15 residues.

Comment on this clone: Other DNA sequences of this sample code for an identical CDR3. The V and J genes are TRBV7-2 and TRBJ2-3; D is unclear. Germline V gene lookup returns CDR1 SGHTA and CDR2 FQGNSA. V dropped 1 base and J dropped 3 bases, with 8 bases sitting between them. The CDR3 is made up of 14 amino acids. CDR3 coding DNA: TGTGCCAGCAGCTTAGGTAGGAGTACAGATACGCAGTATTTT. Translation: CASSLGRSTDTQYF. The full variable domain, in which reference TRBV7-2 and TRBJ2-3 provide the parts outside the CDR3, is GAGVSQSPSNKVTEKGKDVELRCDPISGHTALYWYRQSLGQGLEFLIYFQGNSAPDKSGLPSDRFSAERTGGSVSTLTIQRTQQEDSAVYLCASSLGRSTDTQYFGPGTRLTVL.

The V and J genes are TRBV27 and TRBJ1-2; D unclear. V was trimmed by 4 bases and J by 8 bases, leaving 14 bases between them. CDR3 length: 13 amino acids. Germline V gene lookup returns CDR1 MNHEY and CDR2 SMNVEV (reference sequence). Here the CDR3 reads CASSSLSYRGYTF. Written as DNA, the CDR3 is TGTGCCAGCAGTTCCCTTTCATATCGAGGCTACACCTTC.

The chain combines TRBV6-4 with TRBJ2-3; tentatively, D is TRBD1 (6 bases). This CDR3 is 16 amino acids long. Germline V lookup: CDR1 MRHNA, CDR2 SNTAGT. V dropped 5 bases and J dropped 1 base, with 16 bases sitting between them. In DNA, the CDR3 is TGTGCCAGCAGTCCCGAAGGGGCAGGGGGCACAGATACGCAGTATTTT. Amino acid sequence: CASSPEGAGGTDTQYF.

This sequence joins TRBV25-1 and TRBJ2-4, with 7 bases that match TRBD2. Per germline, CDR1 MGHDK and CDR2 SYGVNS. This CDR3 region has 13 residues. The trim removed 1 base at V and 7 bases at J, leaving 1 base unmatched. The CDR3 DNA reads as TGTGCCAGCAGTGAATCCGGGGGGAACATTCAGTACTTC. Translation gives CASSESGGNIQYF.

The chain joins TRBV7-8 to TRBJ2-7; possible D gene TRBD2, 6 bases. The V end was cut by 4 bases, the J end by 0 bases, with 16 bases between. Germline V gene sequence: CDR1 SGHVS, CDR2 FQNEAQ. This CDR3 has 16 amino acids. CDR3 sequence: CASSSWDSTHSYEQYV. The DNA for the CDR3 is TGTGCCAGCAGCTCCTGGGACTCTACACACTCCTACGAGCAGTACGTC.

This sequence joins TRBV9 and TRBJ2-3, with unresolved D. Trimming took 0 bases from V and 2 from J, leaving 10 bases between them. The CDR3 length is 15 residues. CDR1 and CDR2 from the germline V gene are SGDLS and YYNGEE. The CDR3 coding sequence is TGTGCCAGCAGCGTAGAGTTCTCAGCCACAGATACGCAGTATTTT. It codes for CASSVEFSATDTQYF.

The chain couples TRBV28 to TRBJ1-5; a weak D match, TRBD1 (6 bases). Per the germline V gene, CDR1 is MDHEN and CDR2 is SYDVKM. This CDR3 comprises 14 residues. V was shortened by 6 bases and J by 9 bases, with 18 bases between the two germline ends. The CDR3, as DNA: TGTGCCAGCAGCCTACAGGGCTCCGGGTCGCCCCAGCATTTT. Amino acid sequence: CASSLQGSGSPQHF.

This clone appeared once. The CDR3 sequence is CSDTENYEQYV. The CDR3 region has the DNA TGCAGCGACACGGAGAACTACGAGCAGTACGTC. This chain links TRBV20-1 with TRBJ2-7, with no clear D. The CDR3 loop spans 11 amino acids. CDR1 DFQATT and CDR2 SNEGSKA come from the germline V gene (reference sequence).

J is TRBJ2-3 and V is TRBV9; 12 positions agree with TRBD2. The V segment lost 0 bases and the J segment 3 bases; nucleotides outside the gene matches: 2. Germline lookup yields CDR1 SGDLS and CDR2 YYNGEE. The CDR3 is 16 amino acids. The CDR3 sequence: CASSVGLAGGTDTQYF. The DNA for the CDR3 is TGTGCCAGCAGCGTAGGGCTAGCGGGGGGGACAGATACGCAGTATTTT.

The chain has TRBV10-3 and TRBJ2-2, with D perhaps TRBD1 or TRBD2 (6 bases each). The CDR3 consists of 13 residues. V was shortened by 7 bases and J by 5 bases, with 11 bases between the two germline ends. CDR1 is ENHRY, CDR2 SYGVKD, per germline. CDR3 sequence reads: CAITEGGTGELFF. Here the CDR3 DNA reads TGTGCCATCACCGAGGGGGGAACCGGGGAGCTGTTTTTT.

The chain joins TRBV7-9 to TRBJ1-5; tentative D call: TRBD1 (6 bases). Looked up from germline, CDR1 is SEHNR and CDR2 is FQNEAQ (reference sequence). The CDR3 is made up of 15 amino acids. V was clipped by 5 bases and J by 2 bases, with 13 bases between them. CDR3 region: CASSALQGGNQPQHF. CDR3 nucleotides: TGTGCCAGCAGCGCTCTACAGGGCGGCAATCAGCCCCAGCATTTT.

The gene calls are TRBV11-3 and TRBJ1-1; no clear D gene. Trimming removed 5 bases at V and 5 bases at J, with 12 bases between. This CDR3 comprises 13 residues. Germline-derived CDR1 and CDR2 are SGHNT and YENEEA. The DNA for the CDR3 is TGTGCCAGCAGCCCCCGGGAAGGAACTGAAGCTTTCTTT. This encodes CASSPREGTEAFF.

V gene TRBV9 combines with J gene TRBJ2-2, with D possibly being TRBD2 (5 bases). The length of the CDR3 is 17 residues. The germline CDR1 and CDR2 sequences are SGDLS and YYNGEE. Trimming removed 0 bases at V and 1 base at J, with 13 bases between. CDR3 DNA sequence: TGTGCCAGCAGCGTAGTAGCTGGAGGTCAGAACACCGGGGAGCTGTTTTTT. Its protein product is CASSVVAGGQNTGELFF.

The chain links TRBV7-9 to TRBJ2-3; 12 bases agree with TRBD2. Unmatched junction bases numbered 2, after V lost 4 bases and J lost 6 bases. Germline V gene lookup returns CDR1 SEHNR and CDR2 FQNEAQ (reference sequence). CDR3 length equals 14 residues. CDR3 protein: CASSYGLAGDTQYF. The DNA for the CDR3 is TGTGCCAGCAGCTATGGACTAGCGGGGGATACGCAGTATTTT.

The V call is TRBV7-2, the J call TRBJ2-1; D remains unclear. Germline loops: CDR1 SGHTA, CDR2 FQGNSA. There are 16 residues in the CDR3. V lost 1 base to trimming and J lost 5 bases, with 15 bases between them. The CDR3 loop reads CASSLGFSKTNNEQFF. The DNA for the CDR3 is TGTGCCAGCAGCTTAGGATTCTCTAAGACCAACAATGAGCAGTTCTTC. Supplemented by reference TRBV7-2 and TRBJ2-1, the full variable domain reads GAGVSQSPSNKVTEKGKDVELRCDPISGHTALYWYRQSLGQGLEFLIYFQGNSAPDKSGLPSDRFSAERTGGSVSTLTIQRTQQEDSAVYLCASSLGFSKTNNEQFFGPGTRLTVL.